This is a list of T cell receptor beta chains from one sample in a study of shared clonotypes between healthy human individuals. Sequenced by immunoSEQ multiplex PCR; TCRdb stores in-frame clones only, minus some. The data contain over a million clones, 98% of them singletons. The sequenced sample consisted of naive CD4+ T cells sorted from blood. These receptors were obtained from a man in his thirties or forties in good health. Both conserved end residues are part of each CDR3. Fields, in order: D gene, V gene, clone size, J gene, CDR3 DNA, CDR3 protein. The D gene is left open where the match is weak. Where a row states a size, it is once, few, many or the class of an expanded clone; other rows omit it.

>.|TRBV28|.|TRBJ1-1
TGTGCCAGCAGTTTGGTACAGGGCCTCCAAATGAACACTGAAGCTTTCTTT
CASSLVQGLQMNTEAFF
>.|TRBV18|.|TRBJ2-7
TGTGCCAGCTCACCAGCAGCGGGTTCCTCCTACGAGCAGTACTTC
CASSPAAGSSYEQYF
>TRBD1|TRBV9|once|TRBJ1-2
TGTGCCAGCAGCCCTCAATCCCGGGACAGGGTCCACACCTTC
CASSPQSRDRVHTF
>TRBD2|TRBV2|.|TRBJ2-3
TGTGCCAGCACCCCGGGACTAAAGGTGACAGATACGCAGTATTTT
CASTPGLKVTDTQYF
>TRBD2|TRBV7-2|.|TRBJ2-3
TGTGCCAGCAGCTTGGCTAGCGGGAGAAACGTCTCGCAGTATTTT
CASSLASGRNVSQYF
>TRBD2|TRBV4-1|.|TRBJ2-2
TGCGCCAGCAGCCGCGGACTAGCGGAAGCGTGGACCGGGGAGCTGTTTTTT
CASSRGLAEAWTGELFF
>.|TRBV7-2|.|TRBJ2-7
TGTGCCAGCAGACGCGGGACCTCCTACGAGCAGTACTTC
CASRRGTSYEQYF
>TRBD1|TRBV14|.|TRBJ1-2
TGTGCCAGCAGCGACCGAAAGGGGGCCAGAGTCGGCTACACCTTC
CASSDRKGARVGYTF
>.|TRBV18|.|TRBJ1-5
TGTGCCAGCTCACCACCGTCACAGGGTAATCAGCCCCAGCATTTT
CASSPPSQGNQPQHF
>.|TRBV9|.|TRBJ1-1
TGTGCCAGCAGCGCTCGACTTGGGACGGCGAACACTGAAGCTTTCTTT
CASSARLGTANTEAFF
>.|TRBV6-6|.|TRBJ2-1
TGTGCCAGCAGTTACACCTCTGGCAATGAGCAGTTCTTC
CASSYTSGNEQFF
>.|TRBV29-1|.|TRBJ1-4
TGCAGCGTGAGACCCCAGGAGAATAATGAAAAACTGTTTTTT
CSVRPQENNEKLFF
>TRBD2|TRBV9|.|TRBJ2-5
TGTGCCAGCAGCGGTAGCGGGAGTGAGACCCAGTACTTC
CASSGSGSETQYF
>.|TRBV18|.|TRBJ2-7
TGTGCCAGCTCACCACTACAGACAGCCTCCTACGAGCAGTACTTC
CASSPLQTASYEQYF
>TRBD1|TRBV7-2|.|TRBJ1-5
TGTGCCAGCAGTTCAGGGGGCGCAGGTCAGCCCCAGCATTTT
CASSSGGAGQPQHF
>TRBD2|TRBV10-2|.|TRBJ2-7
TGCGCCAGCCACCCCCACGGGACTAGCGGCTCCTCCTACGAGCAGTACTTC
CASHPHGTSGSSYEQYF
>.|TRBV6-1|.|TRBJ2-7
TGTGCCAGCAGTGACTATTCCGGTTACGAGCAGTACTTC
CASSDYSGYEQYF
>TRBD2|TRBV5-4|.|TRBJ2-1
TGTGCCAGCAGCCCGGGGGGGCGGGAACCGAATGAGCAGTTCTTC
CASSPGGREPNEQFF
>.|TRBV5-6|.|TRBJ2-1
TGTGCCAGCAGCTACCTTAGCGGAGGAGAGGATGAGCAGTTCTTC
CASSYLSGGEDEQFF
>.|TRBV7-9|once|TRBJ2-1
TGTGCCAGCAGCGGGCGGACCTGGCGGGGATCCTACAATGAGCAGTTCTTC
CASSGRTWRGSYNEQFF
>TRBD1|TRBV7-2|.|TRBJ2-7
TGTGCCAGCAGCCCGACAGGGGCCTCCTACGAGCAGTACTTC
CASSPTGASYEQYF
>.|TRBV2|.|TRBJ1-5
TGTGCCAGCAGTGAAGAAGAGTATCAGCCCCAGCATTTT
CASSEEEYQPQHF
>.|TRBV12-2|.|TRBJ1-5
TGTGCAAGTCGCTTAGAGGAAGGTAAATTAAGACAGTTTTATTGTAGCAATCAGCCCCAGCATTTT
CASRLEEGKLRQFYCSNQPQHF
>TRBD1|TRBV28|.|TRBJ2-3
TGTGCCAGCAGTTTTTCGCCTGGACAGGGCACAGATACGCAGTATTTT
CASSFSPGQGTDTQYF
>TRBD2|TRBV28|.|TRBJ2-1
TGTGCCAGCAGTCCGGGACTAGCGGGAGGGGTCAGCTCCTACAATGAGCAGTTCTTC
CASSPGLAGGVSSYNEQFF
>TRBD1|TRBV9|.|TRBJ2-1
TGTGCCAGCAGCCCTAGTACTCAGGGGGCGGCCAATGAGCAGTTCTTC
CASSPSTQGAANEQFF
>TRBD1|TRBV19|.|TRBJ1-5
TGTGCCAGTAGTCATACAGGGGGCCAACAGCCCCAGCATTTT
CASSHTGGQQPQHF
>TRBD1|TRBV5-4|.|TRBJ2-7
TGTGCCAGCAGCTTGGGGGACAGGGGAAGGTCCTACGAGCAGTACTTC
CASSLGDRGRSYEQYF
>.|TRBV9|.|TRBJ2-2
TGTGCCAGCAGCGTAGTAAGCGGGAACACCGGGGAGCTGTTTTTT
CASSVVSGNTGELFF
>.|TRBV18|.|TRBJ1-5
TGTGCCAGCTCCCTGGGGGACTATAGCAATCAGCCCCAGCATTTT
CASSLGDYSNQPQHF
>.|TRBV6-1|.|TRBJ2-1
TGTGCCAGCAGTGAGCCATTTGGGTTGGGATATGAGCAGTTCTTC
CASSEPFGLGYEQFF
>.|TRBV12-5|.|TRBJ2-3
TGTGCTAGTGGCGACAGTCCCACAGATACGCAGTATTTT
CASGDSPTDTQYF